The text below deals with one T cell receptor (beta chain). Its antigen is unidentified. The data stem from a study of T cell responses to AZD1222 COVID-19 vaccine. Study results and caveats: There were repertoire samples only from the period after the peak T cell response.

Germline assignment: CDR1 SGDLS and CDR2 YYNGEE. The CDR3 spans 15 residues. V was pared by 2 bases and J by 5 bases, with 14 bases between. This table comes from immunoSEQ multiplex PCR, and its TCRdb copy is limited to in-frame clones, with some not included. The table lists roughly 80,000 clones, 75% to 95% of them singletons. The gene calls are TRBV9 and TRBJ2-1; D is perhaps TRBD1 or TRBD2 (5 bases each). Material: peripheral blood, obtained 28 days after the second AZD1222 dose. The clonotype was recovered from an adult who received the AZD1222 COVID-19 vaccine. The CDR3: CASSVGARGNNEQFF. The CDR3 DNA is TGTGCCAGCAGCGTCGGGGCGAGAGGAAACAATGAGCAGTTCTTC.